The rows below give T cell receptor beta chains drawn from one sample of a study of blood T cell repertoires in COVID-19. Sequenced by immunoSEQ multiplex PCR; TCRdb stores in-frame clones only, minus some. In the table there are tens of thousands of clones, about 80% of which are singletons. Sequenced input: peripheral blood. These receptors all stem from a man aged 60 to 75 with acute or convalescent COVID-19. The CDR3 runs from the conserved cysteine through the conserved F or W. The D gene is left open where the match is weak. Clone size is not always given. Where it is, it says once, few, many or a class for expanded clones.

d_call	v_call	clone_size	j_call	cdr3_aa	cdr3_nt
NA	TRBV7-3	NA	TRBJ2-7	CASSLTWAGRGFYEQYF	TGTGCCAGCAGCTTAACCTGGGCAGGGAGGGGGTTCTACGAGCAGTACTTC
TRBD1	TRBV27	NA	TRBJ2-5	CASRDRVQETQYF	TGTGCCAGCAGGGACAGGGTCCAAGAGACCCAGTACTTC
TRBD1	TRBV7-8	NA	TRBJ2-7	CASSLRDRDSYEQYF	TGTGCCAGCAGCCTAAGAGACAGGGACTCCTACGAGCAGTACTTC
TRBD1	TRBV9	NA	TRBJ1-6	CASSGQGARNSPLHF	TGTGCCAGCAGCGGACAGGGGGCGAGAAATTCACCCCTCCACTTT
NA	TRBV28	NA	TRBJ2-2	CASSPETGELFF	TGTGCCAGCAGTCCCGAGACCGGGGAGCTGTTTTTT
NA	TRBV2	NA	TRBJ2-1	CASSEEGVRGEQFF	TGTGCCAGCAGTGAAGAAGGGGTTCGAGGTGAGCAGTTCTTC
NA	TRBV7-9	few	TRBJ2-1	CASSFGGNNEQFF	TGTGCCAGCAGCTTTGGCGGGAACAATGAGCAGTTCTTC
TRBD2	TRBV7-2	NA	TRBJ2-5	CASSLAPSGTGETQYF	TGTGCCAGCAGCTTAGCACCTAGCGGTACGGGGGAGACCCAGTACTTC
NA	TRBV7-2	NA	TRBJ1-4	CASSLNTGNEKLFF	TGTGCCAGCAGCTTAAATACGGGGAATGAAAAACTGTTTTTT
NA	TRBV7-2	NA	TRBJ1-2	CASSLPDTTNYGYTF	TGTGCCAGCAGCTTACCGGACACCACTAACTATGGCTACACCTTC
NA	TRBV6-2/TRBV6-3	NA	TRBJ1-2	CASSLKGDNYGYTF	TGTGCCAGCAGTCTTAAGGGGGACAACTATGGCTACACCTTC
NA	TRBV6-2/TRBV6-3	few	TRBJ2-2	CASSYSNPGLSF	TGTGCCAGCAGTTACTCGAATCCGGGACTGTCTTTT
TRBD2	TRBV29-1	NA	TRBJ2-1	CSVDPGLAGGNEQFF	TGCAGCGTCGACCCGGGACTAGCGGGAGGTAATGAGCAGTTCTTC
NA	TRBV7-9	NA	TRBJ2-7	CASSSRSARNYEQYF	TGTGCCAGCAGCTCCAGATCTGCAAGAAACTACGAGCAGTACTTC
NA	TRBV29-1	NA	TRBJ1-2	CSVEKGSYGYTF	TGCAGCGTTGAAAAAGGGAGCTATGGCTACACCTTC
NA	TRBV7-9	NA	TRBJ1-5	CASSLLDGNQPQHF	TGTGCCAGCAGCCTCCTTGACGGGAATCAGCCCCAGCATTTT
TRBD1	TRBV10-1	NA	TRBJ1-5	CASSLTRDRGNQPQHF	TGCGCCAGCAGCCTAACCCGGGACAGAGGCAATCAGCCCCAGCATTTT
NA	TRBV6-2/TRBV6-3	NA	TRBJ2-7	CASSYALTYEQYF	TGTGCCAGCAGTTATGCCCTAACCTACGAGCAGTACTTC
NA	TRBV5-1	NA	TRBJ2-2	CASSPGVNLIGELFF	TGCGCCAGCAGCCCGGGGGTTAATCTTATCGGGGAGCTGTTTTTT
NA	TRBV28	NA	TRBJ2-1	CASSPAGTPLNEQFF	TGTGCCAGCAGTCCTGCCGGGACTCCCTTAAATGAGCAGTTCTTC
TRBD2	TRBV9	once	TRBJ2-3	CASSAPLSPESKREGSTDTQYF	TGTGCCAGCAGCGCCCCCTTGAGTCCGGAATCCAAGCGGGAGGGGAGCACAGATACGCAGTATTTT
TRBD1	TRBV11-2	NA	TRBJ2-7	CASSYNRGRTYEQYF	TGTGCCAGCAGCTACAACAGGGGGCGCACCTACGAGCAGTACTTC
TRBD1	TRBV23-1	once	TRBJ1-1	CASSLDRAETEAFF	TGCGCCAGCAGCCTCGACAGGGCGGAGACTGAAGCTTTCTTT
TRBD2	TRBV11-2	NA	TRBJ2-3	CASSSEGLAGTDTQYF	TGTGCCAGCAGCTCCGAGGGTCTAGCGGGAACGGATACGCAGTATTTT
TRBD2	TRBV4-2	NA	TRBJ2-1	CASSQGVAGVLYNEQFF	TGTGCCAGCAGCCAAGGGGTAGCGGGAGTACTATACAATGAGCAGTTCTTC
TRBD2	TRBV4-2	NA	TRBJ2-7	CASSQDGASGDEQYF	TGTGCCAGCAGCCAAGATGGGGCTAGCGGGGACGAGCAGTACTTC
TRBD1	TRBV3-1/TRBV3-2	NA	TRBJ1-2	CASSLKAGQGAGYTF	TGTGCCAGCAGCCTCAAGGCGGGACAGGGGGCTGGCTACACCTTC
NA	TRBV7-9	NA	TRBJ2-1	CASGQFSYNEQFF	TGTGCCAGCGGGCAGTTCTCCTACAATGAGCAGTTCTTC
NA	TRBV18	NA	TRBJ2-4	CASSPGRASTKNIQYF	TGTGCCAGCTCACCTGGTCGTGCGTCGACCAAAAACATTCAGTACTTC
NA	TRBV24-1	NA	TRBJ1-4	CATSDPQQGGEKLFF	TGTGCCACCAGTGACCCCCAGCAGGGAGGCGAAAAACTGTTTTTT
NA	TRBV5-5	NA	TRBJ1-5	CASSSIGASNQPQHF	TGTGCCAGCAGCTCCATTGGGGCTAGCAATCAGCCCCAGCATTTT
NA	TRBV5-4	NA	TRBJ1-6	CASSLGQQSSYNSPLHF	TGTGCCAGCAGCTTGGGACAGCAAAGCTCCTATAATTCACCCCTCCACTTT
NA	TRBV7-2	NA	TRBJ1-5	CASSLGAENQPQHF	TGTGCCAGCAGCTTAGGGGCCGAGAATCAGCCCCAGCATTTT
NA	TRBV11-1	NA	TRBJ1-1	CASSGQINTEAFF	TGTGCCAGCAGCGGACAGATCAACACTGAAGCTTTCTTT
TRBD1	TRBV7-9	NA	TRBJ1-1	CASRDRGGDTEAFF	TGTGCCAGCCGGGACAGGGGGGGTGACACTGAAGCTTTCTTT
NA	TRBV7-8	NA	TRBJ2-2	CASSLVLATDTGELFF	TGTGCCAGCAGCTTAGTGTTAGCTACCGACACCGGGGAGCTGTTTTTT
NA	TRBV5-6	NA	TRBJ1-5	CASSSAQTGLNQPQHF	TGTGCCAGCAGCTCAGCACAGACAGGACTCAATCAGCCCCAGCATTTT